This T cell receptor beta chain was retrieved from a study of blood T cell repertoires in COVID-19. Study details: The United States, Italy and Spain were the sources of the acute and convalescent COVID-19 samples. The cDNA or gDNA used as material had been derived from T cells, B-cell-depleted T cells, or PBMCs.

This CDR3 is built from 15 residues. Germline lookup yields CDR1 SGHNT and CDR2 YYREEE (reference sequence). Trimming removed 0 bases from V and 3 bases from J; junction bases left unmatched: 2. Authors' processing steps: Reference gene primer amplification gave nucleated cell count estimates. Sequenced by immunoSEQ multiplex PCR; TCRdb stores in-frame clones only, minus some. V, J and clone size derive from that table, while D and trimming were established from the DNA sequence. The sample has about 81,000 clones, roughly 90% seen once. V and J are TRBV5-4 and TRBJ2-1, with TRBD1 matching over 8 bases. Sequenced: peripheral blood. The receptor's source is a man aged 70 or older with active or convalescent COVID-19. CDR3 amino acids: CASSLGGQDYNEQFF. The CDR3 bases are TGTGCCAGCAGCTTGGGGGGACAGGACTACAATGAGCAGTTCTTC.